This TCR beta chain was captured by sequencing in a study of read filtering for tumor transcriptome and immune sequencing. Study context: 8 or 9 patients were R-ISS I, approximately 15 were R-ISS II, about seven were R-ISS III. Whole-study results and caveats: This fraction held mixed bone marrow immune cells after CD138-negative sorting. Without single-read clonotypes, shared clonotype proportions correlated more between IR-seq and RNA-seq.

Per the germline V gene, CDR1 is SEHNR and CDR2 is FQNEAQ (reference sequence). The V segment lost 5 bases and the J segment 2 bases; nucleotides outside the gene matches: 10. The CDR3 length is 16 residues. At the time of active disease, bone marrow was collected from every patient. This library used approximately 370 ng RNA and molecular barcoded adaptors spanning alpha/delta and beta/gamma chains. MiXCR was run by TCRdb on the reads, yielding one entry per CDR3 protein. Of approximately 140,000 distinct CDR3 sequences listed, 13% are singletons. This clonotype was counted many times. The antigen remains unidentified.

The sample taken for sequencing was a population of CD138-negative cells sorted from bone marrow. This clonotype originated in a donor aged 40 or older with multiple myeloma. V is TRBV7-9 and J is TRBJ2-7, with 9 nucleotides matching TRBD2. Here the CDR3 DNA reads TGTGCCAGCAGCCCCCTGGTTGGCGGGAGGGCCTACGAGCAGTACTTC. Protein sequence: CASSPLVGGRAYEQYF.